This paragraph reports one TCR beta chain. Its antigen is as yet unknown. Measured with immunoSEQ multiplex PCR; TCRdb has only the in-frame clones, and not every one. The table shows around 54,000 clones, with roughly nine tenths occurring only once. These data belong to a study of graft-versus-host responses after intestinal transplantation. Study-wide context: Among the recipients, transplants were multivisceral, liver-intestinal, or isolated intestinal. The recipients all started with anti-thymocyte globulin induction and then took tacrolimus and steroids for about three years. Whole-study results and caveats: Present in recipient marrow, GvH clones included some that appeared first in ileum or blood.

Trimming cost V 10 bases and J 6 bases, with 19 bases left between them. This CDR3 region has 14 residues. CDR1 and CDR2 from the germline V gene are WSHSY and SAAADI. The clonotype originates from a human patient who received an intestinal transplant, so some T cells may come from the graft donor. V and J are TRBV10-2 and TRBJ1-5, with D perhaps matching TRBD1 (5 bases). The sample consisted of PBMCs, taken roughly 660 days after intestinal transplant. The DNA for the CDR3 is TGCGCCACCACGGGCCAGGGTAAAGGTCAGCCCCAGCATTTT. Translating gives CATTGQGKGQPQHF.